This T cell receptor beta chain was retrieved from a study of T cell therapy after organ transplantation (dated by TCRdb to the late 2010s). For the wider study: Therapy products were autologous CMV-specific T cells expanded in vitro for approximately two weeks with a peptide pool of 30 HLA class I and II CMV epitopes. Up to 6 T cell doses were administered to patients every 2 weeks, and patients were monitored for almost 30 weeks after therapy was completed. Of the roughly 10 patients, eight were classified as clinical responders and two were classified as nonresponders. A median of 1.92 x 10^8 CMV-specific T cells was administered to patients across 2 to 6 intravenous infusions. This study was a follow-up analysis of the TRBV repertoire from an open-label phase I trial that tested autologous CMV-specific adoptive T cell therapy in people who had received solid-organ transplants. Pretherapy peripheral blood samples were collected before commencement of T cell therapy. Of the roughly ten patients, only seven or eight had long-term post-therapy samples available. What the authors observed across the whole study: Nonresponders showed marked pretherapy clonal expansions with minimal repertoire change after therapy. Few detected expansions in nonresponders may reflect reduced sample coverage from poor CD8+ T cell yield. Assessment of confounders such as concurrent antirejection and antiviral medications was prevented by the small cohort. Fold change in CD8 clonality after therapy inversely correlated with pretherapy clonality, suggesting less biased repertoires were more receptive to remodeling. Reconstitution after therapy appeared to involve both transferred clonotypes and endogenous clonotypes that were not detected in the therapy products.

A distance of 18 bases separates the germline ends of V and J, which lose 4 bases and 2 bases respectively. From a lookup of the germline V gene, CDR1 and CDR2 are WSHSY and SAAADI. The CDR3 runs 16 amino acids, cysteine and phenylalanine included. The read is trimmed to its CDR3 DNA, 48 bases read in frame from base 1. A word on this clone: The antigen it recognizes is unknown. The sample holds no much larger clone one base away, and base qualities are not on file.

The sample's time point label is to be understood as: before start of T cell therapy. The patients had received solid-organ transplants and had cytomegalovirus that was drug-resistant/recurrent. Over eight trial participants were chosen for repertoire analysis on the basis of the availability of post-therapy peripheral blood mononuclear cells. A BD FACSAria III was used to sort viable CD3+CD8+CD4- lymphocytes from PBMCs. Genomic DNA was extracted from sorted cells with the Qiagen DNeasy Kit. TRB CDR3 regions were amplified from genomic DNA with the immunoSEQ two-step, bias-controlled multiplex PCR assay. An Illumina NextSeq 500 was used to sequence the CDR3 libraries. On the study's bioinformatics: The immunoSEQ Analyzer platform was used for initial alignment and bioinformatics, including bias normalization against synthetic CDR3 analogs. V, D and J genes were annotated according to IMGT database definitions. Further TRBV analyses used VDJtools version 1.1.10 and the R package tcR version 2.2.1.11 with default settings. For the GLIPH analysis, version 1.0 was run with default settings. Significant clonotype frequency changes were tested by 2-sided binomial test with Benjamini-Hochberg correction (alpha = 0.01) in CDR3 sequences with at least 5 reads. This is the immuneACCESS table as TCRdb keeps it, with only in-frame sequences that have V and J called. A part of the clones is gone; compared with another copy, unresolved V genes explain less than half, and the rest is unexplained. V and J calls and clone size are copied from that table; D and trimming were computed from the DNA. In all, the sample holds roughly 48,000 clones, and less than 95% of those were seen once. Roughly 3% of the sample is in the top ten clones.

This TCR was sampled from a human patient who had received a solid organ transplant and had CMV disease. The chain is assembled from TRBV10-2 and TRBJ2-7; a tentative D call is TRBD2 (5 bases match). The sequences come from CD8+ T cells from blood, collected before autologous CMV-specific T cell therapy. At the DNA level, the sequence is TGCGCCAGCAGTGCTTCGTCCGCGGGCGGAACCTACGAGCAGTACTTC. The translation is CASSASSAGGTYEQYF.